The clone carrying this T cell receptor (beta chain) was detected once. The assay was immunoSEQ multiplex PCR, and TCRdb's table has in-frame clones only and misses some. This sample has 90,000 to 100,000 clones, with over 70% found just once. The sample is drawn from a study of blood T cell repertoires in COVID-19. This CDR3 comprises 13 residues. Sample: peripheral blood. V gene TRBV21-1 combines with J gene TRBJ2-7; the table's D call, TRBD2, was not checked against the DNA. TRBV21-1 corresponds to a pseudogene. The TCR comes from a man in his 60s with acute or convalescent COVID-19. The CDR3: CARRSVACYEQYV. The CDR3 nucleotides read TGTGCCAGACGTTCGGTAGCGTGCTACGAGCAGTACGTC.